Presented here are 20 T cell receptor beta chains from one specimen sequenced in a study of PD-1 blockade in mismatch repair-deficient tumors. Sequencing was performed with immunoSEQ multiplex PCR; in TCRdb, only in-frame clones are kept and a portion is missing. The data show some 19,000 clones, roughly 80% seen once. Material: PBMCs, obtained 52 weeks after starting pembrolizumab. Source of these receptors: an adult with mismatch repair-deficient cancer.

The chain combines TRBV27 with TRBJ2-2, with a possible D match to TRBD1 (6 bases). The CDR3 spans 14 residues. The V gene's germline CDR1 is MNHEY and CDR2 SMNVEV (reference sequence). The germline V and J ends were trimmed by 10 bases and 2 bases, with 14 bases remaining between them. CDR3: CATHGQLNTGELFF. In DNA, the CDR3 is TGTGCCACCCACGGACAGTTAAACACCGGGGAGCTGTTTTTT.

CDR3: CASLGASGNTIYF. The CDR3, as DNA: TGTGCCAGCTTGGGGGCCTCTGGAAACACCATATATTTT. The rearrangement links TRBV18 to TRBJ1-3; maybe TRBD1 (6 bases). CDR1 and CDR2 (germline): KGHSH, LQKENI. The CDR3 contains 13 residues. The V gene lost 7 bases and the J gene lost 0 bases, with 7 bases spanning the gap. Full variable domain (outside the CDR3, taken from reference TRBV18 and TRBJ1-3): NAGVMQNPRHLVRRRGQEARLRCSPMKGHSHVYWYRQLPEEGLKFMVYLQKENIIDESGMPKERFSAEFPKEGPSILRIQQVVRGDSAAYFCASLGASGNTIYFGEGSWLTVV.

The chain recombines TRBV9 with TRBJ2-3; TRBD2 might be the D (6 bases). The CDR3 contains 15 residues. The ends were cut back, 3 bases at V and 5 bases at J, with 16 bases in the middle. Germline values: CDR1 SGDLS, CDR2 YYNGEE. CDR3 coding DNA: TGTGCCAGCAGCGCTTTGTCGTCTAGCGAAGATACGCAGTATTTT. Amino acid sequence: CASSALSSSEDTQYF.

This chain uses TRBV7-8 with TRBJ2-7; D is possibly TRBD1 (6 bases). The CDR3 spans 15 residues. Germline loops: CDR1 SGHVS, CDR2 FQNEAQ. With 1 base removed from V and 1 base from J, the gap between germline ends came to 11 bases. CDR3 loop: CASSLETGRSYEQYF. CDR3 nucleotide sequence: TGTGCCAGCAGCTTAGAGACAGGACGATCCTACGAGCAGTACTTC. Filled out from reference TRBV7-8 and TRBJ2-7, the complete variable domain reads GAGVSQSPRYKVAKRGQDVALRCDPISGHVSLFWYQQALGQGPEFLTYFQNEAQLDKSGLPSDRFFAERPEGSVSTLKIQRTQQEDSAVYLCASSLETGRSYEQYFGPGTRLTVT.

The chain recombines TRBV9 with TRBJ1-5; no clear D. Looked up from germline, CDR1 is SGDLS and CDR2 is YYNGEE. The length of the CDR3 is 14 residues. V was clipped by 0 bases and J by 2 bases, with 6 bases between them. CDR3 in amino acids: CASSVAEGNQPQHF. CDR3 bases: TGTGCCAGCAGCGTAGCTGAGGGCAATCAGCCCCAGCATTTT.

The chain has TRBV7-9 and TRBJ2-4; the D is unclear. Trimming pared 5 bases from V and 0 bases from J, leaving 11 bases between. The CDR3 runs 15 residues. The germline V gene has CDR1 SEHNR and CDR2 FQNEAQ (reference sequence). CDR3 bases: TGTGCCAGCAGCCAGGCCACCCTAGCCAAAAACATTCAGTACTTC. Translating it yields CASSQATLAKNIQYF.

The rearrangement links TRBV6-4 to TRBJ2-1, with TRBD1 matching 10 bases. There are 16 residues in the CDR3. V shed 3 bases and J 6 bases; nucleotides not matched to a gene: 8. Germline CDR1 and CDR2: MRHNA and SNTAGT. The CDR3 bases are TGTGCCAGCAGTGAACAGCCGGGACAGGGGTTCAATGAGCAGTTCTTC. Translation gives CASSEQPGQGFNEQFF.

The chain uses TRBV14 and TRBJ1-1; the match to TRBD1 covers 9 bases. Trimming took 4 bases from V and 5 from J; bases not matched to a gene: 5. The CDR3 totals 14 residues. CDR1 SGHDN and CDR2 FVKESK come from the germline V gene. The CDR3 sequence is CASSLDRGGTEAFF. In nucleotides, the CDR3 is TGTGCCAGCAGCCTCGACAGGGGGGGGACTGAAGCTTTCTTT.

The chain links TRBV7-3 to TRBJ2-1; 7 nucleotides align to TRBD1. The CDR3 totals 14 residues. Germline CDR1 is SGHTA and CDR2 is FQGTGA. J lost 6 bases, V lost 5 bases, and 7 bases had no gene match. CDR3 residues: CASSDPGQFNEQFF. The CDR3 DNA reads TGTGCCAGCAGCGACCCGGGACAGTTCAATGAGCAGTTCTTC.

The V call is TRBV4-1, the J call TRBJ2-1; TRBD2 matches 10 bases. This CDR3 has 16 amino acids. With 2 bases clipped from V and 4 bases from J, the junction kept 5 bases outside the gene matches. The germline CDR1 and CDR2 sequences are MGHRA and YSYEKL. The CDR3 spells CASSQPGLALYNEQFF. In DNA, the CDR3 is TGCGCCAGCAGCCAACCGGGACTAGCGCTGTACAATGAGCAGTTCTTC.

The chain recombines TRBV7-9 with TRBJ2-1, with 10 bases fitting TRBD2. The CDR3 is 19 amino acids. Germline V gene data show CDR1 as SEHNR and CDR2 as FQNEAQ (reference sequence). J lost 0 bases, V lost 1 base, and 9 bases had no gene match. The DNA for the CDR3 is TGTGCCAGCAGCTTAGGTCTACTAGCGGGGCTTAGCTCCTACAATGAGCAGTTCTTC. Its protein product is CASSLGLLAGLSSYNEQFF.

This chain links TRBV4-1 with TRBJ2-1, with D possibly matching TRBD2 (5 bases). The CDR3 is 12 residues long. Germline V gene data show CDR1 as MGHRA and CDR2 as YSYEKL. Trimming shortened V by 0 bases and J by 8 bases, and 5 bases separated the two germline ends. The CDR3 sequence is CASSQDSDEQFF. CDR3 nucleotides: TGCGCCAGCAGCCAAGATAGCGATGAGCAGTTCTTC.

This clone was counted a single time. This CDR3 is CASSPPGLAVYEQYF. CDR3 DNA sequence: TGTGCCAGCAGCCCCCCTGGACTAGCGGTCTACGAGCAGTACTTC. The chain couples TRBV9 to TRBJ2-7, with 10 bases lining up with TRBD2. The CDR3 is made up of 15 amino acids. V shed 4 bases and J 3 bases; nucleotides not matched to a gene: 7. Germline V gene lookup returns CDR1 SGDLS and CDR2 YYNGEE. The whole variable domain, remainder taken from reference TRBV9 and TRBJ2-7, is DSGVTQTPKHLITATGQRVTLRCSPRSGDLSVYWYQQSLDQGLQFLIQYYNGEERAKGNILERFSAQQFPDLHSELNLSSLELGDSALYFCASSPPGLAVYEQYFGPGTRLTVT.

Here the CDR3 reads CASSARRGQETQYF. The DNA of the CDR3 is TGTGCCAGCAGTGCGAGGAGGGGACAAGAGACCCAGTACTTC. J is TRBJ2-5 and V is TRBV2; D might be TRBD2 (6 bases). This CDR3 has 14 amino acids. Germline lookup yields CDR1 SNHLY and CDR2 FYNNEI. V lost 4 bases and J 2 bases, leaving 11 bases between the germline ends. Drawing the rest from reference TRBV2 and TRBJ2-5, the complete variable domain is EPEVTQTPSHQVTQMGQEVILRCVPISNHLYFYWYRQILGQKVEFLVSFYNNEISEKSEIFDDQFSVERPDGSNFTLKIRSTKLEDSAMYFCASSARRGQETQYFGPGTRLLVL.

This clone occurred once. The chain has TRBV9 and TRBJ2-1; TRBD2 agrees at 12 bases. The CDR3 is made up of 18 amino acids. Germline lookup yields CDR1 SGDLS and CDR2 YYNGEE. Germline trimming cut 4 bases from V and 2 bases from J; bases unmatched to any gene: 10. CDR3 bases: TGTGCCAGCAGCCCCAGACTAGCGGGAGCCCGCCCCTACAATGAGCAGTTCTTC. The encoded protein is CASSPRLAGARPYNEQFF.

The chain uses TRBV19 and TRBJ1-5; unclear D gene. The CDR3 runs 12 residues. Trimming took off 5 bases at V and 9 bases at J, with 11 bases between the two ends. The germline V gene has CDR1 LNHDA and CDR2 SQIVND (reference sequence). The CDR3: CASSPGSGPQHF. The CDR3 nucleotides read TGTGCCAGTAGTCCCGGGTCGGGGCCCCAGCATTTT.

The chain combines TRBV7-3 with TRBJ2-1; 7 bases fit TRBD1. Germline V gene data show CDR1 as SGHTA and CDR2 as FQGTGA. This CDR3 is built from 15 residues. V trimming: 5 bases; J trimming: 4 bases; junction bases outside the gene matches: 8. The CDR3 reads CASSALGGGYNEQFF. In nucleotides, the CDR3 is TGTGCCAGCAGCGCCTTAGGGGGCGGTTACAATGAGCAGTTCTTC. The whole variable domain, remainder taken from reference TRBV7-3 and TRBJ2-1, is GAGVSQTPSNKVTEKGKYVELRCDPISGHTALYWYRQSLGQGPEFLIYFQGTGAADDSGLPNDRFFAVRPEGSVSTLKIQRTERGDSAVYLCASSALGGGYNEQFFGPGTRLTVL.

In DNA form, the CDR3 reads TGTGCCAGCTGGAGGACAGGGGACACCGGGGAGCTGTTTTTT. Translated, it gives CASWRTGDTGELFF. The chain uses TRBV6-1 and TRBJ2-2; the match to TRBD1 covers 9 bases. Germline V gene lookup returns CDR1 MNHNS and CDR2 SASEGT. Trimming cost V 8 bases and J 3 bases; bases outside gene matches: 4. The CDR3 covers 14 residues.

This CDR3 reads CASSVDPTGAYEQYF. The CDR3, as DNA: TGTGCCAGCAGCGTAGATCCCACAGGGGCCTACGAGCAGTACTTC. This chain uses TRBV9 with TRBJ2-5, with 7 bases identical to TRBD1. The J call is uncertain, as TRBJ2-7 better fits the DNA end. The CDR3 length is 15 residues. CDR1 is SGDLS, CDR2 YYNGEE, per germline.

This clone is judged large. The V and J genes are TRBV7-3 and TRBJ2-3; tentative D call: TRBD2 (5 bases). The CDR3 loop spans 15 amino acids. V was trimmed by 3 bases and J by 3 bases, leaving 13 bases between them. Germline V gene data show CDR1 as SGHTA and CDR2 as FQGTGA. CDR3 region: CASSFTGLSTDTQYF. For the CDR3, the DNA is TGTGCCAGCAGCTTTACGGGGTTGTCAACAGATACGCAGTATTTT.